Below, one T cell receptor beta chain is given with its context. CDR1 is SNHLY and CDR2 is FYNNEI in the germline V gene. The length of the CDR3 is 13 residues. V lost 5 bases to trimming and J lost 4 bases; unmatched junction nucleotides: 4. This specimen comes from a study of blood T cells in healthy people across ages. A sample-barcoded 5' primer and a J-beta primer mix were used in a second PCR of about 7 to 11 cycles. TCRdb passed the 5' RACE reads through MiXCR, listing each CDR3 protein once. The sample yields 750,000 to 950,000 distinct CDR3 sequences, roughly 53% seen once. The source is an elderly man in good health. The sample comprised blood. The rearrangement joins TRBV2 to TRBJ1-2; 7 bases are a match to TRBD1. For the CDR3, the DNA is TGTGCCAGCAGTATGAGACAGGGCTATGGCTACACCTTC. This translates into CASSMRQGYGYTF.